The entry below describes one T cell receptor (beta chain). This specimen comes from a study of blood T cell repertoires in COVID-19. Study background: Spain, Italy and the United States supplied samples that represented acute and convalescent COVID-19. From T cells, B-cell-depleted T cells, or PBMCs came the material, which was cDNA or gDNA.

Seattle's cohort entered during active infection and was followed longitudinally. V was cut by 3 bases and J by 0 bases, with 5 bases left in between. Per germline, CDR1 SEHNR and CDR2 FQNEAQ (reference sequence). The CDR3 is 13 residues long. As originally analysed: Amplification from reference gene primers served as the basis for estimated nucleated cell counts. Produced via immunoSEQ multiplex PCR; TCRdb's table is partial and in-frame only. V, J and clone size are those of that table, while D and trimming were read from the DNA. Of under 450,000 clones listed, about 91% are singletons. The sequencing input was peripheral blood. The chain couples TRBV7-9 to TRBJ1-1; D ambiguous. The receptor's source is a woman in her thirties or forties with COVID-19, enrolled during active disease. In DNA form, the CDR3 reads TGTGCCAGCAGCTTTGGGCTGAACACTGAAGCTTTCTTT. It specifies CASSFGLNTEAFF. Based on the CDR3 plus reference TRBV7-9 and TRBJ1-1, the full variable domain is DTGVSQNPRHKITKRGQNVTFRCDPISEHNRLYWYRQTLGQGPEFLTYFQNEAQLEKSRLLSDRFSAERPKGSFSTLEIQRTEQGDSAMYLCASSFGLNTEAFFGQGTRLTVV.